The next 13 T cell receptor beta chains were all read from a single sample in a study of beta chain features in type 1 diabetes. Every bit of the isolated RNA underwent reverse transcription, so sequencing read expressed TCRB transcripts. This table comes from immunoSEQ multiplex PCR, and its TCRdb copy is limited to in-frame clones, with some not included. The sample lists 200,000 to 300,000 clones, more than 65% seen once, with approximately 0.053% in the top ten. Sequenced input: naive CD4+ T cells from blood. These TCRs come from a man aged 25-40 years in good health.

The chain carries TRBV18 and TRBJ2-5; D unresolved. Germline values: CDR1 KGHSH, CDR2 LQKENI. The CDR3 totals 14 residues. Trimming shortened V by 2 bases and J by 1 base, and 8 bases separated the two germline ends. In DNA, the CDR3 is TGTGCCAGCTCACCAGTTTGGCCCCAAGAGACCCAGTACTTC. Residues: CASSPVWPQETQYF.

CDR3 sequence reads: CASSSPGGRGYTF. The CDR3 bases are TGTGCCAGCAGTTCGCCAGGGGGTAGGGGCTACACCTTC. The chain recombines TRBV27 with TRBJ1-2, with TRBD1 matching over 7 bases. The germline V gene has CDR1 MNHEY and CDR2 SMNVEV (reference sequence). CDR3 length: 13 amino acids. J lost 8 bases, V lost 4 bases, and 7 bases had no gene match.

This chain links TRBV7-2 with TRBJ2-5, with 9 bases aligning to TRBD2. After removal of 1 base from V and 7 bases from J, the junction contained 4 bases not matched to a gene. Germline V gives CDR1 SGHTA, CDR2 FQGNSA. The CDR3 runs to 14 residues. The chain's CDR3 is CASSLDPLAGTQYF. CDR3 DNA sequence: TGTGCCAGCAGCTTAGATCCACTAGCGGGGACCCAGTACTTC.

The J gene is TRBJ2-4, the V gene TRBV29-1, with D unresolved. Between the trimmed V and J ends, which lost 3 bases and 10 bases, there was a span of 13 bases. Per the germline V gene, CDR1 is SQVTM and CDR2 is ANQGSEA. The length of the CDR3 is 12 residues. The CDR3 loop is CSVELGTSIQYF. The CDR3 nucleotides are TGCAGCGTTGAGCTCGGCACCTCAATTCAGTACTTC.

This rearrangement joins TRBV30 to TRBJ1-4; perhaps TRBD1 as D (5 bases). Germline CDR1 reads GTSNPN; CDR2 reads SVGIG (reference sequence). This CDR3 contains 13 residues. The V and J ends lost 8 bases and 0 bases respectively, with 10 bases between them. As DNA, the CDR3 is TGTGCCCTCGGGGCAGCAACTAATGAAAAACTGTTTTTT. It translates to CALGAATNEKLFF.

This chain links TRBV9 with TRBJ2-3, with D maybe TRBD1 (7 bases). The CDR3 spans 13 residues. CDR1 and CDR2 from the germline V gene are SGDLS and YYNGEE. Trimming stripped 7 bases from V and 2 bases from J, with 11 bases between. CDR3 nucleotide sequence: TGTGCCAGCTCAGGGGGGCTCACAGATACGCAGTATTTT. Its translation is CASSGGLTDTQYF.

This clone was detected a few times. This sequence joins TRBV30 and TRBJ2-1; D unresolved. This CDR3 comprises 13 residues. With 1 base removed from V and 2 bases from J, the gap between germline ends came to 6 bases. Germline V lookup: CDR1 GTSNPN, CDR2 SVGIG (reference sequence). The CDR3 nucleotides are TGTGCCTGGAGTGAGAGCGCCTACAATGAGCAGTTCTTC. It specifies CAWSESAYNEQFF.

J is TRBJ2-1 and V is TRBV7-2; D possibly corresponds to TRBD2 (6 bases). This CDR3 comprises 16 residues. The V end was cut by 5 bases, the J end by 4 bases, with 18 bases between. Germline CDR1 reads SGHTA; CDR2 reads FQGNSA. DNA for the CDR3: TGTGCCAGCAGCCCCTCCACGTGGGGGGTTTACAATGAGCAGTTCTTC. Amino acid sequence: CASSPSTWGVYNEQFF.

With respect to this clone: The sample carries other DNA sequences with the same CDR3. The chain carries TRBV7-2 and TRBJ2-7; 11 bases are shared with TRBD2. The germline V gene has CDR1 SGHTA and CDR2 FQGNSA. J lost 2 bases, V lost 6 bases, and 6 bases had no gene match. This CDR3 has 15 residues. In DNA form, the CDR3 reads TGTGCCAGCAGTCTCGGGACTAGCGGTACCTACGAGCAGTACTTC. This codes for CASSLGTSGTYEQYF.

This clone was counted once. The gene calls are TRBV30 and TRBJ2-4; maybe TRBD1 (6 bases). Germline CDR1 and CDR2: GTSNPN and SVGIG (reference sequence). V was trimmed by 2 bases and J by 6 bases, leaving 14 bases between them. The CDR3 loop spans 14 amino acids. The CDR3 DNA is TGTGCCTGGAGTAGAAGTGGGGGCATAAACATTCAGTACTTC. Translated, it gives CAWSRSGGINIQYF.

The chain is built from TRBV5-1 and TRBJ2-3, with 9 bases matching TRBD1. The CDR3 loop spans 15 amino acids. Trimming cost V 4 bases and J 3 bases; bases outside gene matches: 6. The germline V gene has CDR1 SGHRS and CDR2 YFSETQ. CDR3 bases: TGCGCCAGCAGCCTAGGGACAGGGTTAACAGATACGCAGTATTTT. Translated, it gives CASSLGTGLTDTQYF.

This clone has just a few counts. The rearrangement joins TRBV7-9 to TRBJ1-2; unclear D gene. Per the germline V gene, CDR1 is SEHNR and CDR2 is FQNEAQ (reference sequence). Trimming took off 0 bases at V and 7 bases at J, with 9 bases between the two ends. The CDR3 runs 13 residues. In DNA, the CDR3 is TGTGCCAGCAGCTTAGCGCTGATCAGTGGCTACACCTTC. Protein product: CASSLALISGYTF.

The V and J genes are TRBV30 and TRBJ2-1; 7 bases align to TRBD1. Germline trimming cut 4 bases from V and 8 bases from J; bases unmatched to any gene: 11. This CDR3 is 14 amino acids long. Germline loops: CDR1 GTSNPN, CDR2 SVGIG (reference sequence). The CDR3 bases are TGTGCCTGGACACAGGGGTGGGGAAGGTATGAGCAGTTCTTC. It yields the protein CAWTQGWGRYEQFF.